This TCR beta chain appears in the sequencing data of a study of T-cell reconstitution after alpha-beta-depleted transplantation in children. The TCRbeta library incorporated unique molecular identifiers. In TCRdb, the PCR reads were re-called with MiXCR into one record per CDR3 protein. Of some 500,000 distinct CDR3 sequences listed, around a third are singletons. This clonotype was seen a handful of times. Germline V gene sequence: CDR1 MDHEN, CDR2 SYDVKM. The CDR3 totals 13 residues. V was pared by 6 bases and J by 2 bases, with 10 bases between. The chain combines TRBV28 with TRBJ2-5, with D unclear. The receptor comes from a human donor who donated a stem cell graft to a child with aplastic anemia. Here the sequenced sample was PBMCs from the stem cell graft donor, taken from the stem cell graft. As DNA, the CDR3 is TGTGCCAGCAGCTCTCGGGTGCAAGAGACCCAGTACTTC. Residues: CASSSRVQETQYF.